The sequence of this T cell receptor (beta chain) was determined in a study of shared clonotypes between healthy human individuals. Whole-study findings and limits: Relative to clonotypes present in all four donors, those not shared had lower generation probabilities.

On this clone itself: Its antigen is currently unknown.

The assay was immunoSEQ multiplex PCR, and TCRdb's table has in-frame clones only and misses some. Here the sample spans roughly 2,500,000 clones, 90% to 95% being singletons. The TCR sequence derives from a man aged 18 to 29 in good health. Some clones in this sample may be carry-over from other donors' samples. The sample was naive CD4+ T cells from PBMCs. Subset noted: CD45RA+ positively selected.

The CDR3: CASRVPGNYGYTF. The CDR3 DNA is TGTGCCAGCAGAGTTCCCGGAAACTATGGCTACACCTTC. V usage is TRBV6-1 and J usage is TRBJ1-2; D remains unclear. V was pared by 6 bases and J by 2 bases, with 10 bases between. Germline values: CDR1 MNHNS, CDR2 SASEGT. The CDR3 is 13 amino acids.